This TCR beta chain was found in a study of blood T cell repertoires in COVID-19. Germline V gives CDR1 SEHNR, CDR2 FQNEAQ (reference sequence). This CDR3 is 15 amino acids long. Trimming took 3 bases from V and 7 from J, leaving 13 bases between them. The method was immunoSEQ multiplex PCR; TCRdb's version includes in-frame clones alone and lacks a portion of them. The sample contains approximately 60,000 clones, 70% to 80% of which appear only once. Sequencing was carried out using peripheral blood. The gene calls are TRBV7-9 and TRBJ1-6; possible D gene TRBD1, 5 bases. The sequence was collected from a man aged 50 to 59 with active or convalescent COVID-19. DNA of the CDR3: TGTGCCAGCAGCTTCGGGGGGTCCAGGAATTCACCCCTCCACTTT. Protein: CASSFGGSRNSPLHF.